This T cell receptor (beta chain) was sequenced in a study of blood T cells in healthy people across ages. Points from the study as a whole: Observed TCR beta diversity per million T cells went down as age went up. This fall followed a roughly linear course with age.

Through a sample-barcoded 5' primer and a J-beta primer mix, a second PCR was run for about 6 to 11 cycles. A tag from a template-switch adaptor with 12 random nucleotides marked each cDNA molecule. TCRdb reanalysed the 5' RACE reads using MiXCR and keeps one entry per CDR3 protein. The table records approximately 1.5 million distinct CDR3 sequences, roughly 32% of them present only once. Each sample used at least 6 million PBMCs. With each sample, at least 5 micrograms of total RNA were extracted. To note about this clonotype: Its antigen is not identified. Its ends do not fully match the called genes, so a read error is possible.

This sequence originates from a woman younger than 45 in good health. The sequenced sample was blood.

The CDR3 spells CACRDGHAVHEQYF. CDR3 bases: TGCGCCTGCAGAGATGGACACGCGGTGCACGAGCAGTACTTC. V is TRBV10-2 and J is TRBJ2-7; weak D call: TRBD1 (5 bases). The CDR3 consists of 14 residues. Germline V gives CDR1 WSHSY, CDR2 SAAADI.